This T cell receptor beta chain was recovered during a study of human T cells and chemical hapten exposure (dated by TCRdb to about 2021). General notes on the study: For sensitization, 2% DPC in acetone was applied to a roughly 2 cm by roughly 2 cm area of upper inner arm skin. Most of the patients in the cohort were female, and the cohort covered alopecia areata with under or over 50% scalp involvement, alopecia totalis and alopecia universalis. Patch testing on the upper back used Finn chambers containing 0.01% DPC, with scoring done after 6 days according to International Contact Dermatitis Research Group standards. Weekly therapeutic DPC doses were additionally applied to the scalp of patients throughout the approximately 23-week study period. Peripheral blood TCR repertoire changes were tracked in vivo in alopecia patients during primary and secondary sensitization to the hapten diphenylcyclopropenone (DPC). The libraries were sequenced as a pool, and the TCR yield per sample differed mostly because of small variations in library volumes within the pool. Under 30 alopecia patients gave blood for TCR sequencing at one to four time points (pre-sensitization, 2, 6 and 24 weeks). Blood samples were taken from patients before sensitization (week 0) and at 2, 6 and about 24 weeks after DPC sensitization.

Comment on this clonotype: Its antigen is unknown. One base away there is no much larger clone; base qualities are not given.

What the authors observed across the whole study: Because all patients had alopecia, a presumed autoimmune disease, the immune response of the patients might differ from that of healthy individuals. Patch test score was positively correlated with the number of PT1 expanded TCRs, with significance at thresholds 8, 16 and 32 but not at 4. DPC sensitization did not change the number of TCRs with a frequency above 1 in 1000, and there was no evidence of changes in global repertoire structure. Expanded TCRs formed significantly more large CDR3 similarity clusters than pre-sensitization or healthy control sets, consistent with antigen-driven responses. After repeated subsampling, the strength of the expansion versus patch-test correlation and the threshold at which it became significant changed.

The sample's time point label is to be understood as: patch test 2, 6 weeks after DPC sensitization. Taken with the paper, the label for treatment or condition translates to: therapeutic diphenylcyclopropenone sensitization with weekly scalp DPC. At every patch-test visit, the blood draw took place before the patch test was put on. Patients were considered eligible if aged 18 to 70, diagnosed with alopecia and deemed suitable for DPC therapy, and patients were excluded if pregnant. Total RNA was extracted from unfractionated whole blood collected in Tempus Blood RNA tubes. Its CDR3 holds 17 amino acids, cysteine through phenylalanine. The only DNA kept is the CDR3, 51 bases in frame from the first base. In the germline V gene, CDR1 corresponds to MNHEY and CDR2 to SVGEGT. The V end gives up 5 bases and the J end 6 bases, leaving 12 bases in the junction not matched to a gene. Preparation of the library involved RACE. The run used a NextSeq 500. During library preparation, unique molecular identifiers were attached to individual cDNA molecules so that TCRs could be counted quantitatively and reproducibly. From each blood RNA sample, both TCR alpha and TCR beta chains were sequenced. As for how the authors treated the data: A median of around 96,000 TCRs per sample was observed, with a range of roughly 23,224 to 750,000. V, J and CDR3 annotation of the TCR reads was carried out using the Decombinator software suite. Every sample was subsampled to the same number of TCRs (28,000) for the PS versus PT1 abundance plots. TCRs were defined as expanded if absent before sensitization and observed at least eight times at the 2-week time point. In TCRdb, the public reads were trimmed at Q25 with fastp and aligned with MiXCR, with productive beta chains retained. For every CDR3 protein sequence, its rows merge into one entry that carries the most common genes and DNA. TCRdb assigned the V and J calls; the authors' analysis was not used. Counted in this sample were some 54,000 distinct CDR3 sequences; 7.5% to 10% of them appeared once. The ten largest account for approximately 1.8% of the sample.

Sequencing used whole blood, obtained in connection with sensitization to the hapten diphenylcyclopropenone (DPC). This receptor was taken from a woman aged 50 to 60 with alopecia areata. Some clones in this sample may be carry-over from other donors' samples. The sequence joins TRBV6-2 or TRBV6-3 to TRBJ1-5; 11 central nucleotides agree with TRBD1. The base sequence is TGTGCCAGCAGTAACTTCGGACAGGGGGCCTCTCTTCAGCCCCAGCATTTT. Its coded protein is CASSNFGQGASLQPQHF.